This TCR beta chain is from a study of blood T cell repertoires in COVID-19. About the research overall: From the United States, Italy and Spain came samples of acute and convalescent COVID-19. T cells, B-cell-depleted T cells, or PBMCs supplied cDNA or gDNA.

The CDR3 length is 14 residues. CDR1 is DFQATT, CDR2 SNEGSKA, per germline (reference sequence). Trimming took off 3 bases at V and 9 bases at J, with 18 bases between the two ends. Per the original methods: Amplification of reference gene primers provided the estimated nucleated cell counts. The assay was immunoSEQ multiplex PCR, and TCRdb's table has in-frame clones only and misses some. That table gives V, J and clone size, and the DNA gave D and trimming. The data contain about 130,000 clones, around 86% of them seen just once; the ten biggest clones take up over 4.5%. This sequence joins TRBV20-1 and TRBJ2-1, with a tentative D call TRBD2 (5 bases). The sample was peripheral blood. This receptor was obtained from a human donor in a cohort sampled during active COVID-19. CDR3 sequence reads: CSASLELGRGEQFF. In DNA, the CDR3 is TGCAGTGCTAGTTTAGAGCTCGGTCGGGGTGAGCAGTTCTTC.